Listed below are T cell receptor beta chains from one sample, sequenced in a study of shared clonotypes between healthy human individuals. TCRdb's copy holds only in-frame clones and misses some; the assay was immunoSEQ multiplex PCR. The sample carries more than 2,000,000 clones, more than 90% recorded once. Material for sequencing was naive CD4+ T cells sorted from blood. The receptors here all came from a man aged 18 to 35 in good health. Both conserved end residues are part of each CDR3.

TRBV6-1 | CASSETGSGGYTF
TRBV5-1 | CASSQGLGGTEAFF
TRBV2 | CASRLTGASSTDTQYF
TRBV28 | CASSLKGLVQYF
TRBV6-6 | CASSYELSPPDNEQFF
TRBV30 | CAWGAGTSGSPRETQYF
TRBV27 | CASSLDRGYEQYF
TRBV5-1 | CASSLGLAGRYNEQFF
TRBV6-1 | CAVLTDTQYF
TRBV13 | CASSLRGADTQYF
TRBV30 | CAWSVVYNEQFF
TRBV7-6 | CASSLVPTSGSEAKNIQYF
TRBV7-3 | CASSLNNPLNTGELFF
TRBV29-1 | CSVDVGGNQPQHF
TRBV19 | CASHRQGASTDTQYF
TRBV7-9 | CASSLSGKYEQYF
TRBV19 | CASGQTGVNTEAFF
TRBV7-9 | CASSADLVTNGYTF
TRBV9 | CASSAVVAAKNIQYF